This T cell receptor (beta chain) was captured in a study of molecular identifiers for immune sequencing clone quantification. This clonotype was detected ten times or more. As yet, its antigen is unknown. Using 10%, 30% or 50% RNA, naive CD8 libraries were derived from around 20,000 to 1,000,000 sorted cells. Study observations and caveats: The share of molecules held by clones above 20 RNA copies was over 97% in effector cells and under 1% in naive cells.

Germline V gene sequence: CDR1 SQVTM, CDR2 ANQGSEA. Trimming shortened V by 4 bases and J by 1 base, and 13 bases separated the two germline ends. The CDR3 has 14 amino acids. With listed TCR primers and previously described methods, bulk TCR libraries were prepared. TCRdb used MiXCR to reprocess the PCR reads, holding one entry per CDR3 protein. Found here are more than 450,000 distinct CDR3 sequences, approximately 25% of them singletons; the top ten hold roughly 0.79%. The clonotype was recovered from a human donor in good health. Some libraries in this study had Jurkat cell RNA spiked in. This sequence joins TRBV29-1 and TRBJ1-2, with D perhaps TRBD1 (5 bases). Source material: naive CD8+ T cells from blood, with Jurkat cell RNA spiked in. Subset indicated: FACS-sorted CD8+CD4-CCR7+CD45RA+ naive T cells. The CDR3: CSVVRGDGNYGYTF. DNA of the CDR3: TGCAGCGTTGTGCGAGGGGACGGTAACTATGGCTACACCTTC.